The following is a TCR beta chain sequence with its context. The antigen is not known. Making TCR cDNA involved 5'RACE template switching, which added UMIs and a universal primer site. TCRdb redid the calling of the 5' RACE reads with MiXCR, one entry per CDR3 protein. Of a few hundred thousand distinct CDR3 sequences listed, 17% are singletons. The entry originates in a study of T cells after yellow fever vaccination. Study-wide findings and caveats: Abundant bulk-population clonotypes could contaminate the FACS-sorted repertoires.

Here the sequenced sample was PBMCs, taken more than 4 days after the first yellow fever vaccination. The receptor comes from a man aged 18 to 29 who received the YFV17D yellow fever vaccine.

CDR3 in DNA: TGCAGTGCTAGAGATAGGGTTAGCGGGGCCTCGAACACCGGGGAGCTGTTTTTT. Its protein product is CSARDRVSGASNTGELFF. The rearrangement links TRBV20-1 to TRBJ2-2; 8 nucleotides line up with TRBD2. Trimming cost V 0 bases and J 0 bases; bases outside gene matches: 9. The V gene's germline CDR1 is DFQATT and CDR2 SNEGSKA (reference sequence). The CDR3 runs to 18 residues.